The 10 T cell receptor beta chains given below trace back to one sample, sequenced in a study of shared clonotypes between healthy human individuals. The assay was immunoSEQ multiplex PCR, and TCRdb's table has in-frame clones only and misses some. The sample lists 900,000 to 1,200,000 clones; about 80% were seen once. The sequenced material came from memory CD4+ T cells from PBMCs. Specified subset: CD45RA-negative fraction. All receptors come from a man aged 18 to 30 in good health. Some clones in this sample may be carry-over from other donors' samples.

The gene calls are TRBV19 and TRBJ1-5, with 8 bases lining up with TRBD1. CDR3 length: 16 residues. Germline CDR1 LNHDA, CDR2 SQIVND (reference sequence). Germline trimming cut 7 bases from V and 3 bases from J; bases unmatched to any gene: 11. CDR3 sequence reads: CASTSNADRANQPQHF. The CDR3 DNA is TGTGCCAGTACCTCAAATGCGGACAGGGCCAATCAGCCCCAGCATTTT. The full variable domain, completed using reference TRBV19 and TRBJ1-5, is DGGITQSPKYLFRKEGQNVTLSCEQNLNHDAMYWYRQDPGQGLRLIYYSQIVNDFQKGDIAEGYSVSREKKESFPLTVTSAQKNPTAFYLCASTSNADRANQPQHFGDGTRLSIL.

The CDR3 region is CSGLAVNTYEQYF. The CDR3 DNA follows: TGCAGTGGACTAGCGGTTAACACCTACGAGCAGTACTTC. This chain uses TRBV29-1 with TRBJ2-7; TRBD2 aligns across 10 bases. Per the germline V gene, CDR1 is SQVTM and CDR2 is ANQGSEA. The CDR3 runs 13 residues.

The table lists this clone with a count of one. This chain connects TRBV7-9 to TRBJ1-2, with unresolved D. The germline gives CDR1 SEHNR, CDR2 FQNEAQ (reference sequence). Deletions cut 1 base from V and 2 bases from J, with 11 bases between. This CDR3 spans 15 amino acids. DNA for the CDR3: TGTGCCAGCAGCTTAGTGGGCAGACTGAACTATGGCTACACCTTC. It is translated as CASSLVGRLNYGYTF.

This clone was observed a single time. The J gene is TRBJ2-1, the V gene TRBV7-7; D remains ambiguous. Trimming pared 1 base from V and 5 bases from J, leaving 12 bases between. The CDR3 length is 15 residues. CDR1 is SSHAT and CDR2 is FNYEAQ in the germline V gene (reference sequence). The CDR3 protein is CASSLVVETHNEQFF. CDR3 DNA: TGTGCCAGCAGCTTAGTTGTGGAAACCCACAATGAGCAGTTCTTC.

The chain recombines TRBV7-3 with TRBJ2-7; TRBD2 agrees at 9 bases. After removal of 3 bases from V and 5 bases from J, the junction contained 8 bases not matched to a gene. CDR1 SGHTA and CDR2 FQGTGA come from the germline V gene. The CDR3 totals 15 residues. CDR3 bases: TGTGCCAGCAGCTTTATGGCGGGAGGGCCCAACGAGCAGTACTTC. It codes for CASSFMAGGPNEQYF.

The chain carries TRBV15 and TRBJ1-2; no definite D call. Germline V gives CDR1 LNHNV, CDR2 YYDKDF (reference sequence). Trimming took 4 bases from V and 7 from J, leaving 13 bases between them. The CDR3 has 13 amino acids. CDR3 loop: CATSKDSIIGYTF. DNA for the CDR3: TGTGCCACCAGCAAGGATTCTATTATTGGCTACACCTTC.

Concerning this clone itself: A much larger clone is a single base away; this may be a read error. Other DNA sequences from this sample encode an identical CDR3 as well. The chain couples TRBV30 to TRBJ2-4, with D hard to call. The ends were cut back, 4 bases at V and 4 bases at J, with 8 bases in the middle. CDR1 is GTSNPN and CDR2 is SVGIG in the germline V gene (reference sequence). This CDR3 has 12 amino acids. The CDR3 DNA is TGTGCCTGGACCGACGGAAAAAACATTCAGTACTTC. This translates into CAWTDGKNIQYF.

This clone was picked up a small number of times. The chain has TRBV20-1 and TRBJ1-2; D ambiguous. V dropped 7 bases and J dropped 8 bases, with 8 bases sitting between them. The CDR3 length is 9 residues. The germline gives CDR1 DFQATT, CDR2 SNEGSKA (reference sequence). CDR3 nucleotide sequence: TGCAGTGACGGCTCCGGCTACACCTTC. Protein: CSDGSGYTF.

The chain has TRBV29-1 and TRBJ2-1; 7 bases agree with TRBD2. The ends lost 4 bases at V and 8 bases at J; junction bases unmatched: 5. The CDR3 totals 12 residues. CDR1 and CDR2 (germline): SQVTM, ANQGSEA. The CDR3: CSVVREVHEQFF. The DNA for the CDR3 is TGCAGCGTTGTACGGGAGGTCCATGAGCAGTTCTTC.

Concerning this clone itself: This may arise from a read error, as a much more abundant clone is one base away. Other nucleotide sequences from this sample produce the same CDR3. The CDR3 here is CASSSGLAGSTDTQYF. DNA of the CDR3: TGTGCCAGCAGCTCGGGACTAGCGGGCAGCACAGATACGCAGTATTTT. V usage is TRBV5-4 and J usage is TRBJ2-3; 12 bases match TRBD2. Germline V gene lookup returns CDR1 SGHNT and CDR2 YYREEE (reference sequence). Unmatched junction bases numbered 2, after V lost 3 bases and J lost 0 bases. The CDR3 runs to 16 residues.